This T cell receptor (beta chain) comes out of a study of glioma-infiltrating T cells. Whole-study results and caveats: Above-expected tissue-blood divergence occurred in all gliomas, most in low-grade ones.

This clonotype was picked up many times. Its target is unknown. This CDR3 spans 17 amino acids. V shed 4 bases, J shed 0 bases, and the junction held 8 bases outside the gene matches. Germline assignment: CDR1 SEHNR and CDR2 FQNEAQ (reference sequence). TCR alpha and beta CDR3 regions were amplified from RNA using iRepertoire nested multiplex PCR. One-step reverse transcription and amplification started from approximately 100-400 ng of tissue mRNA or PBMC total RNA. TCRdb reanalysed the multiplex PCR reads using MiXCR and keeps one entry per CDR3 protein. The repertoire consists of some 93,000 distinct CDR3 sequences, with roughly 37% occurring once and the leading ten covering 35% to 40%.

This clonotype originated in a human donor with low-grade glioma or glioblastoma, undergoing nonglioma brain surgery, or in good health (not recorded which). This chain links TRBV7-9 with TRBJ1-3, with 8 nucleotides matching TRBD1. The sequenced material came from glioma tissue, nonneoplastic brain tissue, or PBMCs (not recorded which). CDR3 sequence reads: CASSSKGQGDSGNTIYF. The CDR3, as DNA: TGTGCCAGCAGCTCAAAAGGACAGGGCGACTCTGGAAACACCATATATTTT.